Presented here are 17 T cell receptor beta chains from one specimen sequenced in a study of CD8 T cells in ankylosing spondylitis. TCRdb re-analysed the 5' RACE reads in MiXCR, keeping a single row per CDR3 protein. The profile shows roughly 230,000 distinct CDR3 sequences, 15% to 20% of them singletons. The sample consisted of blood, either unsorted or a sorted T cell fraction (not recorded which). Source of these receptors: a male donor with ankylosing spondylitis or in good health (not recorded which).

Only a few counts were recorded for this clonotype. The chain combines TRBV5-1 with TRBJ2-3, with 9 nucleotides matching TRBD1. CDR1 is SGHRS and CDR2 is YFSETQ in the germline V gene. This CDR3 contains 16 residues. V trimming: 4 bases; J trimming: 2 bases; junction bases outside the gene matches: 8. Written as DNA, the CDR3 is TGCGCCAGCAGCCCGGGACAGGGTTGGACCACAGATACGCAGTATTTT. Translated: CASSPGQGWTTDTQYF. Together with reference TRBV5-1 and TRBJ2-3, the CDR3 gives the full variable domain: KAGVTQTPRYLIKTRGQQVTLSCSPISGHRSVSWYQQTPGQGLQFLFEYFSETQRNKGNFPGRFSGRQFSNSRSEMNVSTLELGDSALYLCASSPGQGWTTDTQYFGPGTRLTVL.

This clonotype was observed at least ten times. The chain uses TRBV7-3 and TRBJ2-1, with TRBD2 matching 9 bases. CDR1 and CDR2 from the germline V gene are SGHTA and FQGTGA. CDR3 length: 17 amino acids. The trim removed 0 bases at V and 3 bases at J, leaving 6 bases unmatched. The CDR3 sequence is CASSLTGREGFYNEQFF. For the CDR3, the DNA is TGTGCCAGCAGCTTAACGGGGCGGGAGGGTTTCTACAATGAGCAGTTCTTC.

This clonotype was detected ten times or more. V gene TRBV6-2 or TRBV6-3 combines with J gene TRBJ2-3; TRBD1 might be the D (6 bases). V was pared by 5 bases and J by 4 bases, with 22 bases between. The germline CDR1 and CDR2 sequences are MNHEY and SVGEGT. This CDR3 has 17 residues. The CDR3 bases are TGTGCCAGCAGTCCGACCTCCGAGGGGGAGTATGCAGATACGCAGTATTTT. This encodes CASSPTSEGEYADTQYF.

This clonotype was seen at least ten times. The CDR3 DNA sequence: TGCGCCAGCTCGTCGGTCCAGGAAATAGCCAAAAACATTCAGTACTTC. As protein: CASSSVQEIAKNIQYF. V is TRBV5-1 and J is TRBJ2-4; D unclear. Germline V gives CDR1 SGHRS, CDR2 YFSETQ. This CDR3 has 16 residues. V was trimmed by 7 bases and J by 0 bases, leaving 17 bases between them.

This clonotype came up many times. The chain uses TRBV5-1 and TRBJ2-7; 10 positions agree with TRBD1. CDR3 length: 16 residues. Germline CDR1 and CDR2: SGHRS and YFSETQ. Trimming at V came to 0 bases and at J to 2 bases, leaving 5 bases not matched to a gene. For the CDR3, the DNA is TGCGCCAGCAGCTTGGGACAGGGGGCTTCGACCTACGAGCAGTACTTC. It yields the protein CASSLGQGASTYEQYF.

The chain combines TRBV27 with TRBJ2-7, with 10 nucleotides matching TRBD1. CDR1 and CDR2 from the germline V gene are MNHEY and SMNVEV (reference sequence). The CDR3 loop spans 15 amino acids. V dropped 2 bases and J dropped 7; count of bases not matched to a gene: 8. The CDR3 coding sequence is TGTGCCAGCAGTTTAATGGGACAGGGGTTACGAGAGCAGTACTTC. Translating it yields CASSLMGQGLREQYF.

This clonotype was recorded a few times. This chain connects TRBV20-1 to TRBJ2-4; TRBD1 matches 7 bases. V gave up 3 bases and J gave up 0 bases; unmatched junction bases: 8. Germline CDR1 DFQATT, CDR2 SNEGSKA (reference sequence). The CDR3 extends over 16 amino acids. The CDR3 bases are TGCAGTGCTAGTCACAGGGGAAGACTAGCCAAAAACATTCAGTACTTC. This gives the protein CSASHRGRLAKNIQYF.

The chain joins TRBV6-1 to TRBJ2-2, with D perhaps matching TRBD1 (5 bases). The CDR3 covers 13 residues. V gave up 5 bases and J gave up 6 bases, with 10 bases separating them. CDR1 and CDR2 (germline): MNHNS, SASEGT. The CDR3 spells CASSQGDAGELFF. The CDR3 DNA follows: TGTGCCAGCAGTCAGGGCGACGCCGGGGAGCTGTTTTTT.

A few counts support this clonotype. The chain has TRBV4-3 and TRBJ2-7; tentatively, D is TRBD1 or TRBD2 (5 bases each). V was trimmed by 6 bases and J by 3 bases, leaving 18 bases between them. Looked up from germline, CDR1 is LGHNA and CDR2 is YSLEER. This CDR3 is 15 amino acids long. The chain's CDR3 is CASSRGQGAYYEQYF. The CDR3 DNA is TGCGCCAGCAGTCGGGGCCAGGGAGCCTACTACGAGCAGTACTTC.

In nucleotides, the CDR3 is TGTGCCAGCCTACAGGATCAGGGCACCATATATTTT. Amino acids: CASLQDQGTIYF. The V gene is TRBV6-6, the J gene TRBJ1-3; possibly TRBD1 for D (5 bases). CDR1 is MNHNY and CDR2 is SVGAGI in the germline V gene (reference sequence). Trimming took off 8 bases at V and 9 bases at J, with 14 bases between the two ends. The CDR3 extends over 12 amino acids.

In this sample, this clonotype turned up a few times. The chain carries TRBV7-2 and TRBJ2-7, with D possibly matching TRBD2 (6 bases). CDR3 length equals 13 residues. Between the trimmed V and J ends, which lost 7 bases and 4 bases, there was a span of 14 bases. CDR1 is SGHTA, CDR2 FQGNSA, per germline. This CDR3 reads CASTTGVGYEQYF. CDR3 coding DNA: TGTGCCAGCACAACGGGAGTAGGTTACGAGCAGTACTTC.

The V call is TRBV20-1, the J call TRBJ2-4; TRBD2 agrees at 13 bases. Trimming removed 3 bases from V and 4 bases from J; junction bases left unmatched: 3. In germline, CDR1 is DFQATT, CDR2 SNEGSKA (reference sequence). The CDR3 loop spans 15 amino acids. Here the CDR3 reads CSARGLAGLKNIQYF. CDR3 coding DNA: TGCAGTGCTAGGGGACTAGCGGGGCTAAAAAACATTCAGTACTTC.

This clonotype appeared many times. The chain employs TRBV2 and TRBJ1-2; D is possibly TRBD1 (5 bases). The V end was cut by 0 bases, the J end by 8 bases, with 16 bases between. The CDR3 runs to 15 residues. The germline CDR1 and CDR2 sequences are SNHLY and FYNNEI. The CDR3: CASSEALGGSHGYTF. CDR3 nucleotide sequence: TGTGCCAGCAGTGAAGCGCTGGGGGGGTCACACGGCTACACCTTC.

Only a few counts were recorded for this clonotype. The rearrangement joins TRBV20-1 to TRBJ2-7; 8 nucleotides match TRBD2. CDR3 length equals 15 residues. The V gene end was trimmed by 0 bases and the J gene end by 5 bases; junction bases not matched to a gene: 9. In germline, CDR1 is DFQATT, CDR2 SNEGSKA (reference sequence). The CDR3 is CSAREGTSWVNEQYF. The CDR3 DNA sequence: TGCAGTGCTAGAGAAGGGACTAGTTGGGTGAACGAGCAGTACTTC.

This clonotype was counted only a few times. J is TRBJ2-7 and V is TRBV20-1; D possibly uses TRBD1 or TRBD2 (5 bases each). CDR3 length: 13 amino acids. V dropped 2 bases and J dropped 2 bases, with 10 bases sitting between them. Germline V lookup: CDR1 DFQATT, CDR2 SNEGSKA (reference sequence). The CDR3 region has the DNA TGCAGTGCTAGAATGATGGGGGCCTACGAGCAGTACTTC. This translates into CSARMMGAYEQYF.

The rearrangement joins TRBV9 to TRBJ2-3; D unresolved. V shed 0 bases and J shed 7 bases, with 6 bases lying between them. The CDR3 sequence is 12 residues long. CDR1 and CDR2 (germline): SGDLS, YYNGEE. The CDR3 DNA follows: TGTGCCAGCAGCGTAGCTGATAATACGCAGTATTTT. Protein: CASSVADNTQYF.

This chain connects TRBV29-1 to TRBJ2-7; no clear D. The germline gives CDR1 SQVTM, CDR2 ANQGSEA. This CDR3 has 11 amino acids. CDR3 sequence: CNRLNHYEQYF. Written as DNA, the CDR3 is TGCAACCGCCTGAATCACTACGAGCAGTACTTC.